The entry below gives a single T cell receptor (beta chain) sequence along with its context. Its specificity is unknown. Data came from immunoSEQ multiplex PCR; TCRdb stores just in-frame clones and leaves some out. The table shows over 100,000 clones, with around 90% occurring only once. The data were obtained in a study of T cell responses to AZD1222 COVID-19 vaccine. Study-wide results and limits: Close to half of spike-specific TCRs reportedly recognize unmutated variant regions. CD4 TCRs linked to vaccination spanned spike, dominating at 160-218 and 743-854. Females made up more of the donors, who were largely white British, and clonal diversity may have come out too low.

The CDR3 is made up of 15 amino acids. Germline CDR1 SGHTA, CDR2 FQGTGA. V gave up 5 bases and J gave up 4 bases; unmatched junction bases: 9. Sequenced here: peripheral blood, sampled on day 0 of AZD1222 vaccination. The TCR sequence derives from an adult in good health. V and J are TRBV7-3 and TRBJ1-1, with TRBD1 matching over 8 bases. DNA of the CDR3: TGTGCCAGCAGCCTATCCAGGGGGCAGGGCACTGAAGCTTTCTTT. It is translated as CASSLSRGQGTEAFF.